These 27 T cell receptor beta chains originate from one sample sequenced in a study of T cells in Graves' hyperthyroidism and ophthalmopathy. The investigators amplified TCR beta CDR3 regions from RNA transcripts. Using the HTBI primer set, a first-round RT-PCR was run on the TCR CDR3. In TCRdb, the multiplex PCR reads were re-called with MiXCR into one record per CDR3 protein. The sample contains about 480,000 distinct CDR3 sequences, about 20% of which appear only once. Sequencing used blood. These receptors were collected from a woman in her sixties or seventies with Graves' ophthalmopathy.

The V call is TRBV14, the J call TRBJ1-2; D is perhaps TRBD1 (5 bases). The CDR3 is made up of 16 amino acids. V was clipped by 6 bases and J by 2 bases, with 19 bases between them. Germline V CDR1 and CDR2: SGHDN, FVKESK. The CDR3 region is CASSRGNGPTNYGYTF. CDR3 DNA: TGTGCCAGCAGTCGGGGGAACGGACCCACAAACTATGGCTACACCTTC.

The chain links TRBV2 to TRBJ2-5; 8 nucleotides match TRBD2. This CDR3 is 18 amino acids long. Losses at the gene ends were 6 bases for V and 3 bases for J; bases not matched to a gene: 18. Germline V gene sequence: CDR1 SNHLY, CDR2 FYNNEI. The CDR3 bases are TGTGCCAGCAGAGCGACGTGGGTCAGCGGGAGTAGGAAAGAGACCCAGTACTTC. This translates into CASRATWVSGSRKETQYF.

This clonotype was counted ten times or more. The chain joins TRBV28 to TRBJ2-4, with D uncertain. Trimming removed 4 bases from V and 0 bases from J, with 10 bases in between. The germline V gene has CDR1 MDHEN and CDR2 SYDVKM. This CDR3 comprises 15 residues. The CDR3 region has the DNA TGTGCCAGCAGTTCCCTCCAGGTAGCCAAAAACATTCAGTACTTC. It specifies CASSSLQVAKNIQYF.

The V gene is TRBV20-1, the J gene TRBJ2-3; no firm D call. From germline, CDR1 is DFQATT and CDR2 SNEGSKA (reference sequence). V was clipped by 6 bases and J by 6 bases, with 7 bases between them. CDR3 length: 10 amino acids. The CDR3 DNA follows: TGCAGTGCCTCCCGGGATACGCAGTATTTT. This codes for CSASRDTQYF.

A few counts support this clonotype. This sequence joins TRBV27 and TRBJ2-5, with D possibly being TRBD2 (6 bases). Germline V lookup: CDR1 MNHEY, CDR2 SMNVEV (reference sequence). V lost 4 bases to trimming and J lost 2 bases, with 11 bases between them. The CDR3 consists of 14 residues. Here the CDR3 DNA reads TGTGCCAGCAGTTATCCGGGACTTCAAGAGACCCAGTACTTC. Encoded protein: CASSYPGLQETQYF.

The sample holds many counts of this clonotype. V and J are TRBV29-1 and TRBJ1-1; D might be TRBD1 (6 bases). Germline V gene data show CDR1 as SQVTM and CDR2 as ANQGSEA. V lost 1 base to trimming and J lost 4 bases, with 13 bases between them. The CDR3 is made up of 14 amino acids. The CDR3 is CSVEGTARATEAFF. The CDR3 coding sequence is TGCAGCGTTGAAGGGACAGCTAGGGCCACTGAAGCTTTCTTT.

This clonotype turned up a few times. V gene TRBV2 combines with J gene TRBJ2-1; 11 nucleotides line up with TRBD2. J lost 0 bases, V lost 6 bases, and 16 bases had no gene match. Looked up from germline, CDR1 is SNHLY and CDR2 is FYNNEI. This CDR3 contains 20 residues. CDR3 loop: CASRDFGTSGRSNSYNEQFF. The DNA for the CDR3 is TGTGCCAGCAGGGATTTTGGGACTAGCGGCAGAAGCAACTCCTACAATGAGCAGTTCTTC.

The V and J genes are TRBV6-1 and TRBJ2-1; TRBD2 might be the D (7 bases). Per germline, CDR1 MNHNS and CDR2 SASEGT. The V and J ends lost 7 bases and 7 bases respectively, with 23 bases between them. CDR3 length: 16 amino acids. The CDR3 DNA reads as TGTGCCAGCACTCAAAGGGGGGGAGGGCCGAGGAATGAGCAGTTCTTC. Residues: CASTQRGGGPRNEQFF.

CDR3 in amino acids: CASSYQGTYEQYF. The CDR3 coding sequence is TGTGCCAGCAGTTATCAGGGGACCTACGAGCAGTACTTC. V and J are TRBV6-5 and TRBJ2-7; weak D call: TRBD1 (6 bases). The V gene lost 3 bases and the J gene lost 2 bases, with 8 bases spanning the gap. This CDR3 has 13 residues. CDR1 is MNHEY and CDR2 is SVGAGI in the germline V gene.

This chain uses TRBV7-9 with TRBJ2-1; 8 bases are shared with TRBD2. V lost 3 bases to trimming and J lost 0 bases; unmatched junction nucleotides: 16. The CDR3 is made up of 20 amino acids. In germline, CDR1 is SEHNR, CDR2 FQNEAQ (reference sequence). CDR3 bases: TGTGCCAGCAGCTTCGAAGGCGGGAGGATCCAACGGTCCTCCTACAATGAGCAGTTCTTC. It encodes CASSFEGGRIQRSSYNEQFF.

This clonotype was observed many times. The chain employs TRBV2 and TRBJ2-1, with 9 positions matching TRBD2. The trim removed 7 bases at V and 5 bases at J, leaving 9 bases unmatched. This CDR3 has 15 residues. Germline CDR1 reads SNHLY; CDR2 reads FYNNEI. The CDR3 DNA is TGTGCCAGCACCACGGGACTAGCCTCGGACAATGAGCAGTTCTTC. This codes for CASTTGLASDNEQFF.

This rearrangement joins TRBV19 to TRBJ1-1, with TRBD1 identical over 8 bases. CDR1 LNHDA and CDR2 SQIVND come from the germline V gene (reference sequence). CDR3 length equals 16 residues. Trimming at V came to 3 bases and at J to 2 bases, leaving 8 bases not matched to a gene. The chain's CDR3 is CASSIMFGQGNTEAFF. The DNA of the CDR3 is TGTGCCAGTAGTATTATGTTCGGACAGGGCAACACTGAAGCTTTCTTT.

For this clonotype: This may stem from a read error, because a much larger clone lies one nucleotide away. V gene TRBV6-9 combines with J gene TRBJ2-2; 12 nucleotides match TRBD2. V shed 4 bases, J shed 5 bases, and the junction held 11 bases outside the gene matches. The CDR3 extends over 18 amino acids. Germline V gene data show CDR1 as MNHGY and CDR2 as SVAAGI. The DNA for the CDR3 is TGTGCCAGCAGTTTCGGCGCGACTAGCGGGAGACGAACCGGGGAGCTGTTTTTT. Its translation is CASSFGATSGRRTGELFF.

This clonotype was recorded many times. The DNA for the CDR3 is TGTGCCAGCAGCCCCCCCCTGAAGGCCCCCTACGAGCAGTACTTC. Translation gives CASSPPLKAPYEQYF. The chain uses TRBV12-3 or TRBV12-4 and TRBJ2-7; D remains unclear. With 6 bases removed from V and 2 bases from J, the gap between germline ends came to 17 bases. The length of the CDR3 is 15 residues.

This chain uses TRBV25-1 with TRBJ2-1, with 13 bases identical to TRBD2. The CDR3 length is 16 residues. CDR1 and CDR2 (germline): MGHDK, SYGVNS. V dropped 4 bases and J dropped 5; count of bases not matched to a gene: 5. In nucleotides, the CDR3 is TGTGCCAGCAGTGGGGGGGGACTAGCGGGACACAATGAGCAGTTCTTC. It specifies CASSGGGLAGHNEQFF. The complete variable domain, with remaining parts taken from reference TRBV25-1 and TRBJ2-1, reads EADIYQTPRYLVIGTGKKITLECSQTMGHDKMYWYQQDPGMELHLIHYSYGVNSTEKGDLSSESTVSRIRTEHFPLTLESARPSHTSQYLCASSGGGLAGHNEQFFGPGTRLTVL.

This clonotype was counted between two and nine times. The chain carries TRBV7-6 and TRBJ2-7; D possibly corresponds to TRBD2 (6 bases). This CDR3 has 13 amino acids. Germline V lookup: CDR1 SGHVS, CDR2 FNYEAQ. V was shortened by 5 bases and J by 4 bases, with 12 bases between the two germline ends. CDR3 region: CASSEGGKYEQYF. The CDR3 DNA reads TGTGCCAGCAGCGAAGGAGGGAAATACGAGCAGTACTTC.

The chain combines TRBV19 with TRBJ2-5; D remains ambiguous. With 5 bases removed from V and 0 bases from J, the gap between germline ends came to 13 bases. Germline values: CDR1 LNHDA, CDR2 SQIVND (reference sequence). The CDR3 runs to 15 residues. DNA of the CDR3: TGTGCCAGTAGTGTCCCGTTGGCCAACCAAGAGACCCAGTACTTC. Protein product: CASSVPLANQETQYF.

The CDR3 DNA reads as TGTGCCAGCAGCGCCGGACTAGCGGGAACCTACGAGCAGTACTTC. Its translation is CASSAGLAGTYEQYF. The V call is TRBV11-3, the J call TRBJ2-7; 12 bases map to TRBD2. J lost 2 bases, V lost 5 bases, and 4 bases had no gene match. The CDR3 is made up of 15 amino acids. Germline-derived CDR1 and CDR2 are SGHNT and YENEEA.

In this sample, this clonotype turned up many times. V usage is TRBV2 and J usage is TRBJ2-1, with TRBD2 matching 8 bases. The germline V gene has CDR1 SNHLY and CDR2 FYNNEI. Trimming took 6 bases from V and 9 from J; bases not matched to a gene: 10. The CDR3 runs 14 residues. In nucleotides, the CDR3 is TGTGCCAGCAGAGGGGTCAGCGGGAGCGGTGAGCAGTTCTTC. It specifies CASRGVSGSGEQFF.

This clonotype was detected once. The CDR3 sequence: CASSVGGTVGQETQYF. Here the CDR3 DNA reads TGTGCCAGCAGCGTAGGTGGTACCGTGGGCCAAGAGACCCAGTACTTC. The rearrangement uses TRBV9 and TRBJ2-5, with D uncertain. This CDR3 has 16 amino acids. Germline V gene data show CDR1 as SGDLS and CDR2 as YYNGEE. V was clipped by 0 bases and J by 1 base, with 13 bases between them.

The rearrangement uses TRBV19 and TRBJ2-7, with D possibly TRBD2 on 5 matching bases. Germline CDR1 is LNHDA and CDR2 is SQIVND (reference sequence). The CDR3 contains 14 residues. V dropped 3 bases and J dropped 3 bases, with 12 bases sitting between them. CDR3 DNA sequence: TGTGCCAGTAGTATGAGCGGACTTTACTACGAGCAGTACTTC. This encodes CASSMSGLYYEQYF.

The V and J genes are TRBV11-2 and TRBJ2-3, with D possibly being TRBD2 (6 bases). This CDR3 contains 15 residues. Trimming left V 3 bases short and J 0 bases short, with 10 bases between. Germline CDR1 is SGHAT and CDR2 is FQNNGV. CDR3 loop: CASSFLATSTDTQYF. The CDR3 DNA reads as TGTGCCAGCAGCTTCCTAGCGACTAGCACAGATACGCAGTATTTT.

The chain uses TRBV5-1 and TRBJ2-3, with 9 bases identical to TRBD1. This CDR3 has 16 residues. Germline V gene data show CDR1 as SGHRS and CDR2 as YFSETQ. The V and J ends lost 4 bases and 10 bases, in that order; junction bases with no gene match: 16. The CDR3 DNA follows: TGCGCCAGCAGCCTTACAGGGGGCTCCCGTTCAGGGCCGCAGTATTTT. This codes for CASSLTGGSRSGPQYF.

At least ten counts were recorded for this clonotype. The V gene is TRBV2, the J gene TRBJ2-4; D perhaps matches TRBD2 (6 bases). The CDR3 runs to 15 residues. V lost 4 bases and J 5 bases, leaving 15 bases between the germline ends. Germline V gene lookup returns CDR1 SNHLY and CDR2 FYNNEI. The DNA of the CDR3 is TGTGCCAGCAGTGGTCGCTCAGGGAGGCAAAACATTCAGTACTTC. As protein: CASSGRSGRQNIQYF.

V gene TRBV10-2 combines with J gene TRBJ2-3, with TRBD2 as a possible D gene (6 bases). This CDR3 has 16 amino acids. Germline V CDR1 and CDR2: WSHSY, SAAADI. Deletions cut 4 bases from V and 2 bases from J, with 16 bases between. The CDR3 spells CASSGGGTDFTDTQYF. CDR3 nucleotide sequence: TGCGCCAGCAGTGGGGGCGGGACGGATTTCACAGATACGCAGTATTTT.

The rearrangement uses TRBV6-6 and TRBJ2-7, with TRBD1 as a possible D gene (5 bases). The ends were cut back, 0 bases at V and 0 bases at J, with 12 bases in the middle. Germline CDR1 and CDR2: MNHNY and SVGAGI (reference sequence). CDR3 length equals 16 residues. The CDR3 DNA is TGTGCCAGCAGTTACTCCCCGGTTAGGGGCTCCTACGAGCAGTACTTC. Encoded protein: CASSYSPVRGSYEQYF.

The V call is TRBV30, the J call TRBJ2-2; TRBD2 matches 8 bases. The CDR3 runs 17 residues. Germline CDR1 GTSNPN, CDR2 SVGIG (reference sequence). Germline trimming cut 1 base from V and 2 bases from J; bases unmatched to any gene: 9. This chain's CDR3 is CAWSAGLTSANTGELFF. The CDR3 DNA sequence: TGTGCCTGGAGTGCCGGGCTGACTAGCGCAAACACCGGGGAGCTGTTTTTT.